The present T cell receptor beta chain was sequenced within a study of T cell responses to AZD1222 COVID-19 vaccine. Comments on this clone: Its antigen is not known.

Clones were read by immunoSEQ multiplex PCR, and TCRdb kept only the in-frame ones, dropping some. This sample has under 150,000 clones, with 93% found just once. CDR1 and CDR2 from the germline V gene are SNHLY and FYNNEI. The CDR3 length is 13 residues. V lost 6 bases to trimming and J lost 8 bases; unmatched junction nucleotides: 7. Broader study findings: Of the AZD1222 recipients, only 5 to 7 were seropositive at baseline. CD4 TCRs associated with vaccination spanned spike, dominating at 160-218 and 743-854. Spike-specific TCR breadth rose after two AZD1222 doses, and depth rose as well. Clonal diversity was possibly underestimated, and white British individuals and females predominated among donors.

The chain recombines TRBV2 with TRBJ1-2, with 9 bases that match TRBD1. The starting material was peripheral blood, obtained on day 0 of AZD1222 vaccination. The source of this sequence is an adult in good health. The CDR3 sequence is CASSGTGTGGYTF. The CDR3 DNA sequence: TGTGCCAGCAGCGGGACAGGGACGGGAGGCTACACCTTC.